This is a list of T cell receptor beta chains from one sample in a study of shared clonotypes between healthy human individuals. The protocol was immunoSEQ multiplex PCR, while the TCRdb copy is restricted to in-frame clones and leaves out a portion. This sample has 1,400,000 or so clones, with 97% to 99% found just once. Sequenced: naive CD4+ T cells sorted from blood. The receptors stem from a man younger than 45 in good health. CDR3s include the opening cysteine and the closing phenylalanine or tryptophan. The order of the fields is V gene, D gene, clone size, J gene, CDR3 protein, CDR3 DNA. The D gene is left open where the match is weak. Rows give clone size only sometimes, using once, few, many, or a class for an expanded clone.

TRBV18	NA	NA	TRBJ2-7	CASSPLGSGMNTYEQYF	TGTGCCAGCTCACCCCTGGGGTCTGGGATGAATACCTACGAGCAGTACTTC
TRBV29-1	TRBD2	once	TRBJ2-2	CSVGGLATGELFF	TGCAGCGTCGGGGGACTAGCCACCGGGGAGCTGTTTTTT
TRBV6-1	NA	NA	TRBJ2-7	CASIPHLAVNEQYF	TGTGCCAGCATCCCTCACTTAGCGGTCAACGAGCAGTACTTC
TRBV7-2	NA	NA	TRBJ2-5	CASSLGGSGETQYF	TGTGCCAGCAGCTTAGGGGGCAGTGGGGAGACCCAGTACTTC
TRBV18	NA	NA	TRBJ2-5	CASSRLRAFQETQYF	TGTGCCAGCTCACGCCTCCGAGCCTTCCAAGAGACCCAGTACTTC
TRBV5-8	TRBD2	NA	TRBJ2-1	CASSLAGLAGNEQFF	TGTGCCAGCAGCTTAGCGGGACTAGCAGGAAATGAGCAGTTCTTC
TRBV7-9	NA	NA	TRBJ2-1	CASSSLWYNEQFF	TGTGCCAGCAGTTCACTTTGGTACAATGAGCAGTTCTTC
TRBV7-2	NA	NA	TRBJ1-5	CASSRRLYQPQHF	TGTGCCAGCAGCCGTCGACTGTATCAGCCCCAGCATTTT
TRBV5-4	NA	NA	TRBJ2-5	CASSLSGAARSGETQYF	TGTGCCAGCAGCTTATCCGGGGCAGCCCGGTCAGGGGAGACCCAGTACTTC
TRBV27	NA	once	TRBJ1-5	CASRGRVNQPQHF	TGTGCCAGCAGGGGGCGCGTCAATCAGCCCCAGCATTTT
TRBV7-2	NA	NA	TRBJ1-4	CASSFRRGAEKLFF	TGTGCCAGCAGCTTCAGAAGAGGGGCTGAAAAACTGTTTTTT
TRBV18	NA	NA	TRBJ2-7	CASSPNYEQYF	TGTGCCAGCTCACCAAATTACGAGCAGTACTTC
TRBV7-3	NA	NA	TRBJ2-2	CASSAKGAGELFF	TGTGCCAGCAGCGCGAAGGGCGCCGGGGAGCTGTTTTTT
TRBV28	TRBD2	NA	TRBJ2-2	CASSLVSGRATGELFF	TGTGCCAGCAGCCTAGTAAGCGGGAGAGCCACCGGGGAGCTGTTTTTT
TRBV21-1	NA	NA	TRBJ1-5	CASSKVPHEANDSLQPQHF	TGTGCCAGCAGCAAAGTCCCTCATGAGGCAAATGACAGCTTACAGCCCCAGCATTTT
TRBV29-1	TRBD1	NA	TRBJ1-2	CSVARQGANGYTF	TGCAGCGTGGCCAGACAGGGGGCAAATGGCTACACCTTC
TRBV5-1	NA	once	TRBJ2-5	CASSGSTWETQYF	TGCGCCAGCTCGGGATCCACGTGGGAGACCCAGTACTTC
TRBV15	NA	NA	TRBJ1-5	CATSRRGKNGNQPQHF	TGTGCCACCAGCAGAAGAGGTAAAAATGGCAATCAGCCCCAGCATTTT
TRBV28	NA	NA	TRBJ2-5	CASSPPGQGVETQYF	TGTGCCAGCAGCCCCCCAGGACAAGGAGTAGAGACCCAGTACTTC
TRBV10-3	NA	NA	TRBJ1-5	CAISESGRSNQPQHF	TGTGCCATCAGTGAGTCTGGACGGAGCAATCAGCCCCAGCATTTT
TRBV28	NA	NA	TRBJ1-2	CASTEFARVVYGYTF	TGTGCCAGCACTGAGTTTGCCAGAGTCGTATATGGCTACACCTTC
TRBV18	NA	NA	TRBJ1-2	CASSPVPGGTNYGYTF	TGTGCCAGCTCACCAGTTCCGGGAGGCACTAACTATGGCTACACCTTC
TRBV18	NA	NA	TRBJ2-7	CASSPALNYEQYF	TGTGCCAGCTCACCAGCTCTAAACTACGAGCAGTACTTC
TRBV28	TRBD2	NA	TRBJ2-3	CASSPPGREFPQYF	TGTGCCAGCAGTCCCCCAGGGCGGGAGTTTCCGCAGTATTTT
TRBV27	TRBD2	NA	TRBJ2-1	CASREGGRVSNEQFF	TGTGCCAGCAGGGAAGGCGGGAGGGTAAGCAATGAGCAGTTCTTC
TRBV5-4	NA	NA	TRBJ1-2	CASSLEGQGRYYGYTF	TGTGCCAGCAGCTTGGAAGGTCAGGGACGGTACTATGGCTACACCTTC
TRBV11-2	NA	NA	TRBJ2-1	CASSLGRRGRSSYNEQFF	TGTGCCAGCAGCTTAGGTCGCAGGGGCCGTAGCTCCTACAATGAGCAGTTCTTC
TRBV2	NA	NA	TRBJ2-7	CASNRDHGDEQYF	TGTGCCAGCAACAGAGACCATGGAGACGAGCAGTACTTC
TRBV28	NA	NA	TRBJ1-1	CASSLQGNTEAFF	TGTGCCAGCAGTCTACAGGGGAACACTGAAGCTTTCTTT
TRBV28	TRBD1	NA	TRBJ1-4	CASSVTGEANEKLFF	TGTGCCAGCAGTGTAACAGGGGAAGCTAATGAAAAACTGTTTTTT
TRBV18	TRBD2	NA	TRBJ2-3	CASSTLLAGTADTQYF	TGTGCCAGCTCAACCCTACTAGCGGGAACCGCAGATACGCAGTATTTT